The T cell receptor beta chain described here comes from a study of blood T cell repertoires in COVID-19. Study in general: COVID-19 samples, acute and convalescent, were from the United States, Italy and Spain. Sources were T cells, B-cell-depleted T cells, or PBMCs; the material itself was cDNA or gDNA.

The CDR3 is 12 residues long. Germline-derived CDR1 and CDR2 are SGHTA and FQGNSA. Trimming shortened V by 1 base and J by 10 bases, and 11 bases separated the two germline ends. In the authors' methods: Reference gene primer amplification in the assay estimated nucleated cell counts. Sequencing used immunoSEQ multiplex PCR; TCRdb keeps in-frame clones, though not all of them. The D gene and trimming were derived from the DNA, and the V and J assignments and clone size from that table. The profile shows 160,000 or so clones, roughly nine tenths of them singletons. The chain recombines TRBV7-2 with TRBJ2-7; TRBD2 is a possible D gene (5 bases). The source material was peripheral blood. This receptor was obtained from a woman between 70 and 85 years old with acute or convalescent COVID-19. The CDR3 nucleotides read TGTGCCAGCAGCTTAGGGGCTAGCATCCAGTACTTC. It translates to CASSLGASIQYF.